The present entry profiles one TCR beta chain with its context. The antigen remains undetermined. One end of the junction fails to match germline, which may point to a read error. This sample was taken from a study of Graves' ophthalmopathy and Graves' hyperthyroidism. There are 15 residues in the CDR3. Germline loops: CDR1 WSHSY, CDR2 SAAADI. Enrolled hyperthyroidism patients had a new diagnosis, a duration under 2 months, and an age of 18 to 65. A diagnosis was made from clinical symptoms together with serum thyroxine, TRAb, thyroid ultrasound and orbital computed tomography. RNA transcripts were the source from which TCR beta CDR3 regions were amplified. HTBI primers served in a first-round RT-PCR, which a second-round multiplex PCR followed. TCRdb redid the calling of the multiplex PCR reads with MiXCR, one entry per CDR3 protein. The sample records around 1.1 million distinct CDR3 sequences, about 38% being singletons.

Regarding the study as a whole: The model's ophthalmopathy progression predictions had approximately 71% sensitivity and about 72% specificity. Blood also contained most of the expanded thyroid clonotypes above 0.001 frequency.

The sample taken for sequencing was peripheral blood or thyroid tissue (not recorded which). The rearrangement links TRBV10-2 to TRBJ2-5; perhaps D is TRBD1 or TRBD2 (5 bases each). The sequence derives from an adult man with Graves' hyperthyroidism. CDR3 protein: CASSQDPGPQETQYF. In nucleotides, the CDR3 is TGTGCCAGCAGCCAAGATCCGGGACCACAAGAGACCCAGTACTTC.